The clone carrying this T cell receptor (beta chain) was recorded a few times. The target antigen is unknown. V lost 5 bases and J lost 8, with 21 bases in between. Per the germline V gene, CDR1 is SGHAT and CDR2 is FQNNGV. The CDR3 is 15 amino acids. A universal primer site and UMIs were added as TCR cDNA was made by 5'RACE template switching. In TCRdb, the 5' RACE reads were re-called with MiXCR into one record per CDR3 protein. The sample has approximately 90,000 distinct CDR3 sequences, around 5.8% seen once; the top ten hold roughly 41%. This sample was included in a study of T cells after yellow fever vaccination. General study points: Repertoires sorted by FACS could include abundant clonotypes that are contaminants from the bulk population.

The rearrangement uses TRBV11-2 and TRBJ2-5; D is unclear. The sequence came from a man younger than 30 who received the YFV17D yellow fever vaccine. The sample in question was CD8+ T cells sorted from PBMCs, obtained 10 days after the yellow fever booster vaccination. The DNA for the CDR3 is TGTGCCAGCAGCGGCCAATGGGGTCCCACTGTAACCCAGTACTTC. This encodes CASSGQWGPTVTQYF.